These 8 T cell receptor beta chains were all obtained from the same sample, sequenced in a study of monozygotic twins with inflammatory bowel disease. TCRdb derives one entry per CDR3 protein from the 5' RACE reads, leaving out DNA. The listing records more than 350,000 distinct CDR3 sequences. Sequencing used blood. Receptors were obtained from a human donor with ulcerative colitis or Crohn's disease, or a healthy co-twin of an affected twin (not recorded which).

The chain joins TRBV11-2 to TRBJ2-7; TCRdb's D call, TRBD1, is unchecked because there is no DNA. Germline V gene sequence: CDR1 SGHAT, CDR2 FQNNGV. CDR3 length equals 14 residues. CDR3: CASSYGQGRGEQYF.

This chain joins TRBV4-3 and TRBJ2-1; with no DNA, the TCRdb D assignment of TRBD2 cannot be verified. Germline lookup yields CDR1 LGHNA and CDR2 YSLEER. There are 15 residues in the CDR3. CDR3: CASSQEFQPANEQFF.

The CDR3 here is CASSARDVGTDTQYF. This rearrangement joins TRBV7-9 to TRBJ2-3; TCRdb picks TRBD1, but there is no DNA to check that call. Germline V gives CDR1 SEHNR, CDR2 FQNEAQ (reference sequence). The CDR3 runs 15 residues.

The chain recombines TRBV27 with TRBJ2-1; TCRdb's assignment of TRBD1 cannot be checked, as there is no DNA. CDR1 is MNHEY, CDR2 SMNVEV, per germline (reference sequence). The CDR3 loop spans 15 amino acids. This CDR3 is CASSPGTSTSGEQFF.

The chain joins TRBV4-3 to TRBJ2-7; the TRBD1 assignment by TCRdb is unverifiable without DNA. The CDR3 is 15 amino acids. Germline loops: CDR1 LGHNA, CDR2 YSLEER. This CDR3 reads CASSLWVQGAYEQYF.

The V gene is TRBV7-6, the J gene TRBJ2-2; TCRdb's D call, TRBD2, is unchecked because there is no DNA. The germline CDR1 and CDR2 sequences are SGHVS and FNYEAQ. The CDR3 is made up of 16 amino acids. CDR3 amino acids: CASTSLGLSGTGELFF.

The CDR3: CASSSLSGRANTGELFF. The chain links TRBV7-8 to TRBJ2-2; checking the TCRdb D call of TRBD2 is not possible without DNA. This CDR3 region has 17 residues. The germline V gene encodes CDR1 SGHVS and CDR2 FQNEAQ.

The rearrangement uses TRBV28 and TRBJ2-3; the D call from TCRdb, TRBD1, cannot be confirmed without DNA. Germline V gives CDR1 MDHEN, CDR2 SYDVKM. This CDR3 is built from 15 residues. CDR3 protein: CASTLRDRGTDTQYF. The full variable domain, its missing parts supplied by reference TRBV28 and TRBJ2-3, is DVKVTQSSRYLVKRTGEKVFLECVQDMDHENMFWYRQDPGLGLRLIYFSYDVKMKEKGDIPEGYSVSREKKERFSLILESASTNQTSMYLCASTLRDRGTDTQYFGPGTRLTVL.